The entry below describes one T cell receptor (beta chain). The method was immunoSEQ multiplex PCR; TCRdb's version includes in-frame clones alone and lacks a portion of them. This table has 150,000 to 200,000 clones, 70% to 85% appearing once. These data come from a study of blood T cell repertoires in COVID-19. Study-level background: Sites in the United States, Italy and Spain provided acute and convalescent COVID-19 samples.

Enrolment of Seattle patients took place during active infection, and they were followed longitudinally. The TCR originated in a middle-aged woman with COVID-19, enrolled during active disease. The specimen was peripheral blood.

The CDR3 region is CATSRRGSGNTIYF. The CDR3 DNA reads TGTGCCACCAGCAGAAGAGGTTCTGGAAACACCATATATTTT. This sequence joins TRBV15 and TRBJ1-3, with D hard to call. The germline V and J ends were trimmed by 2 bases and 1 base, with 6 bases remaining between them. CDR3 length: 14 amino acids. The germline gives CDR1 LNHNV, CDR2 YYDKDF (reference sequence).